This TCR beta chain was identified in a study of Graves' ophthalmopathy and Graves' hyperthyroidism. Per the germline V gene, CDR1 is SGHAT and CDR2 is FQNNGV. This CDR3 comprises 15 residues. Trimming cost V 4 bases and J 5 bases, with 17 bases left between them. Investigators amplified TCR beta CDR3 regions from RNA transcripts. The authors performed first-round RT-PCR with HTBI primers and then a second-round multiplex PCR. One entry per CDR3 protein results from TCRdb running MiXCR on the multiplex PCR reads. This table holds roughly 1.1 million distinct CDR3 sequences, about 38% found once. J is TRBJ1-1 and V is TRBV11-2, with D possibly TRBD1 on 5 matching bases. This TCR derives from an adult man with Graves' hyperthyroidism. Sequencing input: peripheral blood or thyroid tissue (not recorded which). Written as DNA, the CDR3 is TGTGCCAGCAGCTCCCAGGGCCGGGAGAGGACTGAAGCTTTCTTT. Translation gives CASSSQGRERTEAFF.